This T cell receptor beta chain was obtained from a study of CD8 T cells in Susac syndrome. Reverse transcription used about 0.5 to 1 ug RNA and random hexamers. TCRdb independently ran MiXCR on the immunoSEQ multiplex PCR reads; one entry per CDR3 protein. The sample yields about 200,000 distinct CDR3 sequences, 95% seen once. Healthy donors formed controls matched for age and sex. Negative isolation was used for CD8+ and CD4+ T cells, and FACS enrichment was applied to TEMRA cells. The germline CDR1 and CDR2 sequences are SQVTM and ANQGSEA. The CDR3 is 14 amino acids. V was trimmed by 4 bases and J by 4 bases, leaving 16 bases between them.

V gene TRBV29-1 combines with J gene TRBJ1-2; tentative D call: TRBD1 (5 bases). The receptor comes from a human donor in good health. Input material: CD4+ T cells from PBMCs. The CDR3 reads CSVVSGWRLYGYTF. Here the CDR3 DNA reads TGCAGCGTTGTATCAGGGTGGAGGCTCTATGGCTACACCTTC.